This TCR beta chain was found in a study of vaccination and CD4 T cells after COVID-19 (dated by TCRdb to the early 2020s). Turning to the overall study: Convalescent patients had a positive SARS-CoV-2 result on nasal swab PCR, and of these patients, several had mild disease and one had severe disease. The convalescent cohort included six males and four females, with two Hispanic individuals, seven Caucasians, two Asians and one multiracial person. Two doses of either the Pfizer-BioNTech BNT162b2 vaccine (n=8) or the Moderna mRNA-1273 vaccine (n=2) were administered to participants. Post-COVID blood samples from convalescent patients were collected a median of about 110 days after diagnosis, with a range of 35 to 161 days. The time from the second vaccine dose to post-vaccine blood sampling had a median of roughly 72 days and ranged from about 12 to 241 days. The cultures were stimulated with overlapping spike peptide pools from SARS-CoV-2 and from the common cold coronaviruses HCoV-NL63, HCoV-OC43 and HCoV-229E. Control cultures received a CEFX viral epitope pool as the positive control, an HIV-1 Nef peptide pool as the negative control, or no peptide. In around 10 COVID-19 convalescent patients and several infection-naive healthy vaccine recipients, researchers compared the spike-specific CD4+ TCR repertoire from before mRNA vaccination with the repertoire from after.

Taken with the paper, the label for treatment or condition translates to: roughly 11-day PBMC culture with coronavirus spike peptide pools or control peptides (ViraFEST assay). The ViraFEST assay was used in the study, in which antigen-specific T cells were expanded with peptide pools and expanded clonotypes were subsequently identified by TCR sequencing. The positive SARS-CoV-2 PCR tests of the convalescent patients were dated from March to December 2020, before the Alpha, Beta and Delta variants emerged in the United States. Roughly 2.1 million PBMCs per well were cultured in IMDM with roughly 5.2% human AB serum and about 9.2 IU/ml IL-2, plus 10 ug/ml peptide pools. Half of the culture medium was replaced with fresh IL-2-containing medium on days 3 and 7. CD4+ T cells were isolated after less than twelve days of culture through negative selection using the EasySep CD4+ T cell isolation kit. Ficoll-Paque Plus gradient centrifugation was used to isolate PBMCs from whole blood, and the isolated PBMCs were then either used fresh or cryopreserved at -140C. In general, triplicate wells were set up for every culture condition.

What the study reported, not specific to this receptor: In convalescent patients, nearly all vaccine-specific clones (304 of 307) were found to be mono-reactive for SARS-CoV-2 spike rather than cross-reactive with common cold coronaviruses. Relatively few convalescent patients were included in the study, and early timepoints after natural infection were not analyzed. The median number of SARS-CoV-2-reactive clonotypes rose from 20 to 25 after infection to some 37 after vaccination, but the change was not significant. Among convalescent patients, a median around 89% of the SARS-CoV-2-reactive clones seen after vaccination appeared only after vaccination, which suggests priming specific to the vaccine.

This clonotype turned up a few times. It lacks a known antigen. The record has no base qualities; no much larger clone is one base away. Libraries were made using PCR. At the Johns Hopkins FTIC core, DNA from the cultured CD4+ T cells underwent TCR sequencing with the Oncomine TCR Beta short-read assay. The QIAamp micro DNA kit was used to extract genomic DNA from the cultured CD4+ T cells. The Oncomine TCR Beta libraries from cultured CD4+ T cells were pooled using unique dual indexes and then sequenced on an Illumina iSeq 100. Per the original workflow: Non-productive sequences were removed, and CDR3s that did not start with C, did not end with F or W, or were shorter than 7 amino acids were discarded. The MANAFEST web application identified antigen-specific clonotypes by comparing peptide-stimulated wells against reference wells and other culture wells. An FDR below 0.05, an odds ratio above 5, and a productive frequency above 0.1% in at least two of three replicate wells were required for clones to be considered positive. Cross-reactive clonotypes were defined as significantly expanded in both SARS-CoV-2 spike wells and at least one common cold coronavirus spike condition. CDR3 homology was assessed with Levenshtein distances (stringdist) and unrooted phylogenetic trees (ape) in R version 3.6.1. The raw public data were reprocessed by TCRdb itself: fastp quality trimming at Q25, MiXCR clonotype calling, in-frame beta chains only. Each CDR3 protein gets just one entry, which takes the most common genes and DNA from the rows behind it. What appears here as the V and J calls and clone size reflects TCRdb's work, not the paper's. The sample contains 20,000 to 25,000 distinct CDR3 sequences, about 40% of them found a single time. The top ten clonotypes cover around 13% of the sample.

The sample consisted of CD4+ T cells from blood, cultured in vitro. The TCR comes from a human donor who had recovered from COVID-19.

The CDR3 reads CSAGRGLAGGTYEQYF. The DNA sequence is TGCAGTGCGGGACGAGGACTAGCGGGTGGTACCTACGAGCAGTACTTC. The chain uses TRBV20-1 and TRBJ2-7; 11 bases in the junction line up with TRBD2. CDR1 DFQATT and CDR2 SNEGSKA are derived from the germline V gene (reference sequence). The CDR3, from cysteine to phenylalanine, totals 16 residues. Left in the record is the CDR3 DNA by itself, 48 bases read in frame from the first base. V and J are trimmed by 6 bases and 2 bases, and the gene matches miss 12 bases of the junction.